The next 13 T cell receptor beta chains were all read from a single sample in a study of blood T cell repertoires in COVID-19. Assay: immunoSEQ multiplex PCR; the TCRdb copy retains only in-frame clones and omits some. The data hold 150,000 to 200,000 clones, with more than 75% observed a single time. Sequences were obtained from peripheral blood. The receptor set was obtained from a man in his forties with acute or convalescent COVID-19.

CDR3 sequence reads: CASSYERGFEQYF. The CDR3 coding sequence is TGTGCCAGCAGTTACGAGCGGGGGTTCGAGCAGTACTTC. V is TRBV6-2 or TRBV6-3 and J is TRBJ2-7, with 8 bases fitting TRBD2. CDR3 length: 13 amino acids. V shed 2 bases, J shed 6 bases, and the junction held 3 bases outside the gene matches. Germline V gene sequence: CDR1 MNHEY, CDR2 SVGEGT.

The rearrangement uses TRBV28 and TRBJ1-2; D unresolved. CDR1 and CDR2 from the germline V gene are MDHEN and SYDVKM. V was shortened by 3 bases and J by 7 bases, with 18 bases between the two germline ends. The CDR3 runs to 15 residues. In DNA form, the CDR3 reads TGTGCCAGCAGTTTCTATGATAGGTACGGGTCTGGCTACACCTTC. Amino acids: CASSFYDRYGSGYTF.

The rearrangement uses TRBV5-4 and TRBJ1-2; D gene unclear. V was cut by 4 bases and J by 8 bases, with 15 bases left in between. Germline V gene sequence: CDR1 SGHNT, CDR2 YYREEE (reference sequence). The CDR3 sequence is 13 residues long. The CDR3 DNA reads as TGTGCCAGCAGCCTCCTGTCCGAGATGGGCTACACCTTC. This sequence encodes CASSLLSEMGYTF.

The rearrangement uses TRBV19 and TRBJ1-2; D uncertain. Germline loops: CDR1 LNHDA, CDR2 SQIVND (reference sequence). The V and J ends lost 0 bases and 7 bases respectively, with 12 bases between them. This CDR3 is 14 amino acids long. This CDR3 reads CASSIESGVGGYTF. The CDR3 DNA sequence: TGTGCCAGTAGTATAGAGTCCGGGGTTGGTGGCTACACCTTC.

This clone occurred once. The chain employs TRBV13 and TRBJ1-1; D not resolved. Germline assignment: CDR1 PRHDT and CDR2 FYEKMQ (reference sequence). With 3 bases removed from V and 6 bases from J, the gap between germline ends came to 11 bases. This CDR3 spans 13 amino acids. The CDR3 DNA follows: TGTGCCAGCAGCTTGTTGAGGATCCCTGAAGCTTTCTTT. Amino acids: CASSLLRIPEAFF.

The chain joins TRBV3-1 (or the pseudogene TRBV3-2) to TRBJ2-7, with TRBD1 matching 8 bases. The CDR3 runs to 15 residues. Germline V lookup: CDR1 LGHDT, CDR2 YNNKEL (reference sequence). The V and J ends lost 4 bases and 7 bases, in that order; junction bases with no gene match: 12. The CDR3 spells CASSPTGAYSREQYF. In DNA, the CDR3 is TGTGCCAGCAGCCCGACAGGGGCATATTCGCGGGAGCAGTACTTC.

This clone was detected only once. The CDR3 is CACHPNNYNEQFF. As DNA, the CDR3 is TGTGCCTGCCACCCCAACAATTACAATGAGCAGTTCTTC. The V gene is TRBV28, the J gene TRBJ2-1; D uncertain. V lost 11 bases and J 4 bases, leaving 15 bases between the germline ends. Looked up from germline, CDR1 is MDHEN and CDR2 is SYDVKM. The CDR3 loop spans 13 amino acids.

This chain uses TRBV7-8 with TRBJ1-2, with TRBD1 identical over 11 bases. CDR1 SGHVS and CDR2 FQNEAQ come from the germline V gene. V was pared by 5 bases and J by 4 bases, with 12 bases of the junction left unmatched. This CDR3 region has 17 residues. CDR3 sequence reads: CASSLTGTGGFSYGYTF. The CDR3 DNA follows: TGTGCCAGCAGCCTAACCGGGACAGGGGGATTTAGCTATGGCTACACCTTC.

This clone showed up just once. V and J are TRBV7-8 and TRBJ2-1; 9 positions agree with TRBD2. The CDR3 consists of 15 residues. Germline values: CDR1 SGHVS, CDR2 FQNEAQ. V lost 4 bases and J lost 7; bases outside the gene matches: 8. The CDR3 loop is CASSSLAGGPNEQFF. CDR3 in DNA: TGTGCCAGCAGCTCACTCGCGGGGGGGCCTAATGAGCAGTTCTTC.

This clone was seen a single time. Here the CDR3 reads CASGQGALGKLFF. As DNA, the CDR3 is TGTGCCAGCGGGCAGGGGGCGCTGGGAAAACTGTTTTTT. This chain joins TRBV28 and TRBJ1-4; TRBD1 matches at 8 bases. The V and J ends lost 8 bases and 10 bases, in that order; junction bases with no gene match: 9. Germline V gene data show CDR1 as MDHEN and CDR2 as SYDVKM. This CDR3 comprises 13 residues.

The chain couples TRBV7-9 to TRBJ1-1; no firm D call. Germline lookup yields CDR1 SEHNR and CDR2 FQNEAQ (reference sequence). V lost 2 bases and J 3 bases, leaving 19 bases between the germline ends. The CDR3 contains 17 residues. CDR3 sequence reads: CASSLLSLPTRDTEAFF. CDR3 nucleotides: TGTGCCAGCAGCTTATTGTCACTCCCCACACGGGACACTGAAGCTTTCTTT.

This chain uses TRBV25-1 with TRBJ2-1, with 10 positions matching TRBD1. The CDR3 is made up of 15 amino acids. J gave up 8 bases and V 6 bases, and 10 bases lay outside the gene matches. Germline CDR1 reads MGHDK; CDR2 reads SYGVNS. The CDR3 loop is CASSPDRGLRDEQFF. The CDR3 region has the DNA TGTGCCAGCAGCCCCGACAGGGGGCTTAGGGATGAGCAGTTCTTC.

V gene TRBV9 combines with J gene TRBJ1-6, with D tentatively TRBD1 (5 bases). The CDR3 is made up of 17 amino acids. Germline values: CDR1 SGDLS, CDR2 YYNGEE. V gave up 0 bases and J gave up 7 bases, with 17 bases separating them. Here the CDR3 DNA reads TGTGCCAGCAGCGTAGATCACGGGGGGGGATTGAATTCACCCCTCCACTTT. Its protein is CASSVDHGGGLNSPLHF.